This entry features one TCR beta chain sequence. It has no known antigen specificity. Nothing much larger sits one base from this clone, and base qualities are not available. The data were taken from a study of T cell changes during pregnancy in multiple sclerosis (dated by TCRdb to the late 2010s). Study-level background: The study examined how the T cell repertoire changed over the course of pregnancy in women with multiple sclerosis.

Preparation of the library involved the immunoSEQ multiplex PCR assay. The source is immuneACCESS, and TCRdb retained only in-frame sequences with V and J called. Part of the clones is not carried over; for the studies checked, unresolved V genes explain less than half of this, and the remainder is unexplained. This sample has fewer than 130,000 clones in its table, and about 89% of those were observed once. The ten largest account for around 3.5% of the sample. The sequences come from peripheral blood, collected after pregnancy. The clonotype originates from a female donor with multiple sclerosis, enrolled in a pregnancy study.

The sequence in DNA is TGTGCCAGCAGCTTGGGACAAACAGGGAATGAAAAACTGTTTTTT. Protein translation: CASSLGQTGNEKLFF. The chain uses TRBV7-9 and TRBJ1-4; matching of 6 bases hints at TRBD1 as the D gene. The CDR3 goes from the cysteine to the phenylalanine over 15 residues. Of the read, only the CDR3 DNA is kept; its 45 bases are in frame from base 1. The germline V gene (reference sequence) specifies SEHNR as CDR1 and FQNEAQ as CDR2. V lost 3 bases and J lost 5 bases; the stretch between them is 13 bases long. The CDR3, completed at both ends by the reference TRBV7-9 and TRBJ1-4 genes, gives the full variable domain DTGVSQNPRHKITKRGQNVTFRCDPISEHNRLYWYRQTLGQGPEFLTYFQNEAQLEKSRLLSDRFSAERPKGSFSTLEIQRTEQGDSAMYLCASSLGQTGNEKLFFGSGTQLSVL.